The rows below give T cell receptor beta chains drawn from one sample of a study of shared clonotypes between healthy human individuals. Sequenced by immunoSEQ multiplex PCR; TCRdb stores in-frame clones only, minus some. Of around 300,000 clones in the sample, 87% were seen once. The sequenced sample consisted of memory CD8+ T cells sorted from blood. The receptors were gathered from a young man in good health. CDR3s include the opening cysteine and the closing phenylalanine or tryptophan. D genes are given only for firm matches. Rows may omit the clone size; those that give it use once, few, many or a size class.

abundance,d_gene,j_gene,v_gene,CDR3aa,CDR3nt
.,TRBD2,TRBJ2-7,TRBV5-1,CASSFSGPSYEQYF,TGCGCCAGCAGCTTTAGCGGGCCCTCCTACGAGCAGTACTTC
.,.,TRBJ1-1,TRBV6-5,CASSRDNLNTEAFF,TGTGCCAGCAGCCGGGACAATTTGAACACTGAAGCTTTCTTT
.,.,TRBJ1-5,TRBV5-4,CASSFSGQSDNQPQHF,TGTGCCAGCAGCTTTTCCGGACAGTCAGACAATCAGCCCCAGCATTTT
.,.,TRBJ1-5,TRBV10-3,CAISELGTGQPQHF,TGTGCCATCAGTGAGTTGGGTACGGGTCAGCCCCAGCATTTT
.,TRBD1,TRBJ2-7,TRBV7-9,CASSLGDRDRYEQYF,TGTGCCAGCAGCTTAGGGGACAGGGACCGCTACGAGCAGTACTTC
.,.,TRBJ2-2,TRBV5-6,CASSLRPAANTGELFF,TGTGCCAGCAGCTTGAGACCAGCTGCGAACACCGGGGAGCTGTTTTTT
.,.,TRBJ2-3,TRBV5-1,CASSMEGIADTQYF,TGCGCCAGCAGTATGGAGGGTATCGCAGATACGCAGTATTTT
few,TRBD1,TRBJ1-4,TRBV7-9,CASSLEDRVFEKLFF,TGTGCCAGCAGCTTAGAGGACAGGGTTTTTGAAAAACTGTTTTTT
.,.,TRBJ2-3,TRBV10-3,CAIRDPADTQYF,TGTGCCATCAGGGACCCCGCGGATACGCAGTATTTT
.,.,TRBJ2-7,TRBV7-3,CASSSLHPGEQYF,TGTGCCAGCAGCTCATTACACCCTGGGGAGCAGTACTTC
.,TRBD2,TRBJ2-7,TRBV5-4,CASSSLAESYEQYF,TGTGCCAGCAGCTCTCTAGCGGAATCCTACGAGCAGTACTTC
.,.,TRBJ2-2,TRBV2,CARPDISNTGELFF,TGTGCCAGACCGGACATATCGAACACCGGGGAGCTGTTTTTT
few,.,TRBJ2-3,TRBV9,CASSVEADTQYF,TGTGCCAGCAGCGTAGAAGCAGATACGCAGTATTTT
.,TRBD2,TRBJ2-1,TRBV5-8,CASNPLAGGPGAYNEQFF,TGTGCCAGCAACCCCCTAGCGGGGGGGCCGGGTGCCTACAATGAGCAGTTCTTC
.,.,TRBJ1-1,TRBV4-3,CASSQRDGKNTEAFF,TGCGCCAGCAGCCAGAGGGACGGCAAGAACACTGAAGCTTTCTTT
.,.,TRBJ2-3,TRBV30,CAWSYIAVPGDTQYF,TGTGCCTGGAGTTACATAGCGGTGCCAGGGGATACGCAGTATTTT
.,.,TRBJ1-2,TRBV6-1,CASSETDGANYGYTF,TGTGCCAGCAGTGAAACCGACGGAGCTAACTATGGCTACACCTTC
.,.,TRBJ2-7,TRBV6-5,CASNPSGPQPHEQYF,TGTGCCAGCAACCCCTCCGGGCCACAACCCCACGAGCAGTACTTC
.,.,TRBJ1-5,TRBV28,CASSFMGVLSNQPQHF,TGTGCCAGCAGTTTTATGGGGGTTCTCAGCAATCAGCCCCAGCATTTT
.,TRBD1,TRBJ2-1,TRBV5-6,CASSQPTGPFLDEQFF,TGTGCCAGCAGCCAGCCGACAGGGCCCTTCCTTGATGAGCAGTTCTTC
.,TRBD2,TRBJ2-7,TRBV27,CASSSWTSGDEQYF,TGTGCCAGCAGTTCCTGGACTAGCGGCGACGAGCAGTACTTC
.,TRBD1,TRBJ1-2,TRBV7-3,CASSRGAGGYYGYTF,TGTGCCAGCAGCCGCGGGGCAGGGGGCTACTATGGCTACACCTTC
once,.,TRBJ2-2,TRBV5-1,CASSLSRGTGELFF,TGCGCCAGCAGCTTGTCCCGCGGAACCGGGGAGCTGTTTTTT
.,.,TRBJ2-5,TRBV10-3,CAISESFKGENQETQYF,TGTGCCATCAGTGAGTCGTTTAAGGGCGAAAACCAAGAGACCCAGTACTTC
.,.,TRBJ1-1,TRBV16,CASSQWPTEAFF,TGTGCCAGCAGCCAGTGGCCGACTGAAGCTTTCTTT
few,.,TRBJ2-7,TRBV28,CATSRGAQGQYF,TGTGCCACCTCCCGGGGGGCCCAGGGGCAGTACTTC
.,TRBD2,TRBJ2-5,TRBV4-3,CASSQEWREYQETQYF,TGCGCCAGCAGCCAAGAGTGGCGGGAGTACCAAGAGACCCAGTACTTC
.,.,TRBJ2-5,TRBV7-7,CASSFNNEETQYF,TGTGCTAGCAGCTTCAATAATGAAGAGACCCAGTACTTC
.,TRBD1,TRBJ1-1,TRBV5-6,CASSSGTGMNTEAFF,TGTGCCAGCAGCTCCGGGACAGGGATGAACACTGAAGCTTTCTTT
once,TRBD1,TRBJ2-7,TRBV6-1,CASSETSGTGRYEQYF,TGTGCCAGCAGTGAAACCTCCGGGACAGGGCGCTACGAGCAGTACTTC
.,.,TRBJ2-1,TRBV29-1,CSVENRRVNHNEQFF,TGCAGCGTTGAGAACCGGAGGGTGAACCACAATGAGCAGTTCTTC
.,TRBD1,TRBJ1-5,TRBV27,CASSARQGNQPQHF,TGTGCCAGCAGTGCAAGACAGGGGAATCAGCCCCAGCATTTT
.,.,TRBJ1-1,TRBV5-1,CASSSKRGVTEAFF,TGCGCCAGCAGCTCTAAAAGAGGTGTCACTGAAGCTTTCTTT
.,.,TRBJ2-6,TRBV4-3,CASSQEGRSGANVLTF,TGCGCCAGCAGCCAAGAGGGGCGCTCTGGGGCCAACGTCCTGACTTTC
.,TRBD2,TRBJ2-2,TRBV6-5,CASSSKREGPGELFF,TGTGCCAGCAGTTCAAAGCGGGAGGGCCCCGGGGAGCTGTTTTTT
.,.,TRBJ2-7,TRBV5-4,CATTAVGGSYEQYF,TGTGCCACCACGGCGGTAGGGGGCTCCTACGAGCAGTACTTC
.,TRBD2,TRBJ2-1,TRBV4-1,CASSHQTSGTPIEQFF,TGCGCCAGCAGCCATCAGACTAGCGGGACTCCGATCGAGCAGTTCTTC
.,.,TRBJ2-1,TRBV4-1,CASRHRGNNEQFF,TGCGCCAGCAGACACAGAGGGAACAATGAGCAGTTCTTC
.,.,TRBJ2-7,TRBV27,CASSGVSSHEQYF,TGTGCCAGCAGTGGGGTTTCGAGCCACGAGCAGTACTTC
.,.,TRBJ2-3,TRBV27,CASSWLASRTDTQYF,TGTGCCAGCAGCTGGCTAGCGTCTCGCACAGATACGCAGTATTTT
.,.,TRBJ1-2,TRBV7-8,CASSQFSPQGYTF,TGTGCCAGCAGCCAATTCTCCCCGCAAGGCTACACCTTC
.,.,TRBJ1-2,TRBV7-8,CASSHPVEGLNYGYTF,TGTGCCAGCAGCCACCCGGTAGAGGGGCTCAACTATGGCTACACCTTC
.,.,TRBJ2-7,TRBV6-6,CGGGSTGSYEQYF,TGTGGAGGGGGGTCAACCGGCTCCTACGAGCAGTACTTC
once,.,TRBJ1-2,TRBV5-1,CASSLRTGDIYGYTF,TGCGCCAGCAGCTTGAGAACAGGAGATATCTATGGCTACACCTTC
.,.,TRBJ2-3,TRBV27,CASSLLRFTSTDTQYF,TGTGCCAGCAGTCTTCTTAGGTTTACTAGCACAGATACGCAGTATTTT